The 28 T cell receptor beta chains in this list originate from one sample, sequenced in a study of blood T cell repertoires in COVID-19. Sequencing was performed with immunoSEQ multiplex PCR; in TCRdb, only in-frame clones are kept and a portion is missing. The sample has roughly 180,000 clones; 82% are singletons. The sample comprised peripheral blood. All receptors come from a woman in her 30s with acute or convalescent COVID-19.

V gene TRBV4-1 combines with J gene TRBJ1-2, with 7 nucleotides matching TRBD1. This CDR3 spans 16 amino acids. Germline V CDR1 and CDR2: MGHRA, YSYEKL. Trimming at V came to 1 base and at J to 4 bases, leaving 9 bases not matched to a gene. Written as DNA, the CDR3 is TGCGCCAGCAGCCAAGCCCGACAGGGATGGAGCTATGGCTACACCTTC. Protein sequence: CASSQARQGWSYGYTF.

This clone was counted once. The genes are TRBV12-3 or TRBV12-4 and TRBJ1-1; the D is unclear. The CDR3 has 13 amino acids. V was cut by 3 bases and J by 9 bases, with 14 bases left in between. The CDR3 sequence: CASSLDVGRKAFF. The CDR3, as DNA: TGTGCCAGCAGTTTGGATGTTGGCAGGAAAGCTTTCTTT.

This clone was counted between two and nine times. This chain uses TRBV30 with TRBJ1-2; the D is unclear. V was trimmed by 5 bases and J by 4 bases, leaving 11 bases between them. The germline CDR1 and CDR2 sequences are GTSNPN and SVGIG (reference sequence). This CDR3 spans 12 amino acids. The CDR3 sequence: CAWEANSYGYTF. In nucleotides, the CDR3 is TGTGCCTGGGAAGCTAATAGCTATGGCTACACCTTC. Supplemented by reference TRBV30 and TRBJ1-2, the full variable domain reads SQTIHQWPATLVQPVGSPLSLECTVEGTSNPNLYWYRQAAGRGLQLLFYSVGIGQISSEVPQNLSASRPQDRQFILSSKKLLLSDSGFYLCAWEANSYGYTFGSGTRLTVV.

The chain links TRBV28 to TRBJ1-4; D gene unclear. Deletions cut 6 bases from V and 6 bases from J, with 8 bases between. Germline V gene data show CDR1 as MDHEN and CDR2 as SYDVKM. This CDR3 region has 12 residues. For the CDR3, the DNA is TGTGCCAGCAGGACGGGATATGAAAAACTGTTTTTT. Its translation is CASRTGYEKLFF.

This clone was detected only a few times. The rearrangement joins TRBV5-1 to TRBJ1-2; TRBD1 agrees at 9 bases. CDR3 length equals 15 residues. J gave up 6 bases and V 4 bases, and 10 bases lay outside the gene matches. CDR1 is SGHRS, CDR2 YFSETQ, per germline. The CDR3 region has the DNA TGCGCCAGCAGCCCCTCCGGGACAGGGCCGGATGGCTACACCTTC. This sequence encodes CASSPSGTGPDGYTF.

This sequence joins TRBV7-2 and TRBJ2-7; no reliable D call. The CDR3 spans 12 residues. V shed 2 bases and J shed 1 base, with 3 bases lying between them. The germline gives CDR1 SGHTA, CDR2 FQGNSA. CDR3 sequence reads: CASSLPSYEQYF. CDR3 nucleotide sequence: TGTGCCAGCAGCTTACCTTCCTACGAGCAGTACTTC. Using reference TRBV7-2 and TRBJ2-7 for the parts outside the CDR3, the full variable domain is GAGVSQSPSNKVTEKGKDVELRCDPISGHTALYWYRQSLGQGLEFLIYFQGNSAPDKSGLPSDRFSAERTGGSVSTLTIQRTQQEDSAVYLCASSLPSYEQYFGPGTRLTVT.

This chain connects TRBV6-6 to TRBJ1-5; no firm D call. CDR1 and CDR2 from the germline V gene are MNHNY and SVGAGI (reference sequence). The CDR3 is 12 residues long. V shed 6 bases and J shed 7 bases, with 10 bases lying between them. CDR3 in amino acids: CASSPRIQPQHF. Written as DNA, the CDR3 is TGTGCCAGCAGCCCTCGTATCCAGCCCCAGCATTTT.

This clone appeared a single time. The chain links TRBV28 to TRBJ1-1, with D possibly matching TRBD1 (5 bases). CDR3 length: 20 residues. V lost 6 bases and J lost 10, with 39 bases in between. CDR1 is MDHEN and CDR2 is SYDVKM in the germline V gene. CDR3 in amino acids: CASRCGDEILPINYLSGAFF. CDR3 bases: TGTGCCAGCAGGTGCGGGGACGAGATCCTTCCGATCAATTATTTATCGGGAGCTTTCTTT.

The chain carries TRBV4-1 and TRBJ1-1; D gene ambiguous. Germline V gives CDR1 MGHRA, CDR2 YSYEKL. CDR3 size: 13 residues. V lost 4 bases and J 11 bases, leaving 17 bases between the germline ends. The CDR3 here is CASSLDGLRGAFF. The CDR3 DNA is TGCGCCAGCAGCCTAGATGGCCTCAGAGGGGCTTTCTTT.

This clone has more than one count but fewer than ten. The V and J genes are TRBV2 and TRBJ1-2, with D perhaps matching TRBD1 (6 bases). The V end lost 5 bases, the J end lost 8 bases, and 18 bases lay between the germline ends. This CDR3 spans 14 amino acids. Germline values: CDR1 SNHLY, CDR2 FYNNEI. CDR3 nucleotides: TGTGCCAGCAGTCCCTGGCAGGGGAAAGTAGGCTACACCTTC. It encodes CASSPWQGKVGYTF.

The chain uses TRBV28 and TRBJ1-5, with a tentative D call TRBD1 (5 bases). The CDR3 is made up of 17 amino acids. V lost 4 bases and J lost 1, with 17 bases in between. Germline lookup yields CDR1 MDHEN and CDR2 SYDVKM. CDR3 nucleotides: TGTGCCAGCAGTTCCCGGGGGGGACTGGGAAGCAATCAGCCCCAGCATTTT. Protein: CASSSRGGLGSNQPQHF.

The chain couples TRBV4-1 to TRBJ1-5; no reliable D call. V dropped 4 bases and J dropped 2 bases, with 15 bases sitting between them. In germline, CDR1 is MGHRA, CDR2 YSYEKL. This CDR3 region has 16 residues. The CDR3 DNA sequence: TGCGCCAGCAGCCCACGAAGCGGGGATCGCAATCAGCCCCAGCATTTT. Protein sequence: CASSPRSGDRNQPQHF.

The CDR3 nucleotides are TGCGCCAGCAGCCTACGACAGGACTACAATGAGCAGTTCTTC. It encodes CASSLRQDYNEQFF. The V call is TRBV5-1, the J call TRBJ2-1, with D possibly matching TRBD1 (6 bases). Per the germline V gene, CDR1 is SGHRS and CDR2 is YFSETQ. V was trimmed by 4 bases and J by 3 bases, leaving 11 bases between them. This CDR3 has 14 amino acids.

This clone was counted at least ten times. This chain uses TRBV28 with TRBJ1-2, with 9 positions matching TRBD1. V was pared by 5 bases and J by 4 bases, with 8 bases of the junction left unmatched. Looked up from germline, CDR1 is MDHEN and CDR2 is SYDVKM. The CDR3 runs 15 residues. The CDR3 DNA reads as TGTGCCAGCAGTCTCCACGACAGGGGGGCCTATGGCTACACCTTC. Residues: CASSLHDRGAYGYTF.

This clone appeared a few times. The chain links TRBV19 to TRBJ2-2; 7 positions match TRBD1. Germline CDR1 and CDR2: LNHDA and SQIVND (reference sequence). The V segment lost 3 bases and the J segment 7 bases; nucleotides outside the gene matches: 5. The CDR3 is 14 amino acids. Written as DNA, the CDR3 is TGTGCCAGTAGTATCCAGGGGGACGGCGGGGAGCTGTTTTTT. This codes for CASSIQGDGGELFF.

The chain has TRBV7-2 and TRBJ2-1; 9 bases agree with TRBD2. This CDR3 is built from 16 residues. CDR1 and CDR2 (germline): SGHTA, FQGNSA. The ends lost 1 base at V and 6 bases at J; junction bases unmatched: 7. CDR3 amino acids: CASSLGSLAGSNEQFF. CDR3 nucleotide sequence: TGTGCCAGCAGCTTAGGGTCCCTAGCGGGGAGCAATGAGCAGTTCTTC.

The chain is built from TRBV10-3 and TRBJ1-2, with 8 bases lining up with TRBD1. This CDR3 contains 15 residues. Germline lookup yields CDR1 ENHRY and CDR2 SYGVKD. With 3 bases clipped from V and 4 bases from J, the junction kept 7 bases outside the gene matches. CDR3 residues: CAISDSQGQVYGYTF. The DNA for the CDR3 is TGTGCCATCAGTGATAGCCAGGGACAGGTCTATGGCTACACCTTC.

The chain recombines TRBV11-3 with TRBJ1-1; 7 nucleotides align to TRBD1. J gave up 2 bases and V 2 bases, and 5 bases lay outside the gene matches. This CDR3 spans 15 amino acids. CDR1 and CDR2 from the germline V gene are SGHNT and YENEEA. The CDR3 nucleotides are TGTGCCAGCAGCTTAACGACAGGGACAAACACTGAAGCTTTCTTT. Translation gives CASSLTTGTNTEAFF.

The chain carries TRBV30 and TRBJ2-5, with unresolved D. Trimming cost V 1 base and J 2 bases, with 8 bases left between them. The CDR3 contains 13 residues. Germline values: CDR1 GTSNPN, CDR2 SVGIG (reference sequence). This chain's CDR3 is CAWSGALQETQYF. Here the CDR3 DNA reads TGTGCCTGGAGTGGGGCGCTACAAGAGACCCAGTACTTC.

The chain's CDR3 is CASSFSRGDGYTF. The CDR3 DNA reads as TGTGCCAGCAGCTTTTCTCGGGGGGATGGCTACACCTTC. The chain joins TRBV7-2 to TRBJ1-2; D may be TRBD1 (5 bases). Deletions cut 3 bases from V and 6 bases from J, with 11 bases between. CDR3 length: 13 amino acids. Per the germline V gene, CDR1 is SGHTA and CDR2 is FQGNSA.

V and J are TRBV5-8 and TRBJ1-5; no clear D. CDR1 SGHTS and CDR2 YDEGEE come from the germline V gene. V lost 0 bases, J lost 6 bases, and 13 bases lay in between. The length of the CDR3 is 15 residues. The CDR3 here is CASSLDTGWGQPQHF. The CDR3 nucleotides are TGTGCCAGCAGCTTGGACACGGGGTGGGGTCAGCCCCAGCATTTT.

The chain is built from TRBV15 and TRBJ1-5; possible D gene TRBD1, 5 bases. Trimming stripped 6 bases from V and 6 bases from J, with 18 bases between. The CDR3 spans 15 residues. The germline gives CDR1 LNHNV, CDR2 YYDKDF (reference sequence). Written as DNA, the CDR3 is TGTGCCACCAGTCGGGACTATGCGCTTGGTCAGCCCCAGCATTTT. Its protein is CATSRDYALGQPQHF.

V and J are TRBV10-3 and TRBJ2-3; D is uncertain. From germline, CDR1 is ENHRY and CDR2 SYGVKD. This CDR3 is built from 11 residues. Trimming stripped 3 bases from V and 5 bases from J, with 3 bases between. CDR3: CAISDLDTQYF. The CDR3 DNA reads as TGTGCCATCAGTGACTTAGATACGCAGTATTTT.

The gene calls are TRBV27 and TRBJ1-3, with D perhaps matching TRBD1 (6 bases). The V end lost 6 bases, the J end lost 2 bases, and 11 bases lay between the germline ends. The CDR3 consists of 14 residues. Germline V gene sequence: CDR1 MNHEY, CDR2 SMNVEV (reference sequence). The CDR3 is CASSVRGTGNTIYF. Here the CDR3 DNA reads TGTGCCAGCAGCGTCAGGGGTACTGGAAACACCATATATTTT.

The V and J genes are TRBV11-1 and TRBJ2-3; D may be TRBD2 (7 bases). CDR1 and CDR2 (germline): SGHAT, FQDESV (reference sequence). The CDR3 has 16 residues. V lost 3 bases and J 2 bases, leaving 15 bases between the germline ends. DNA for the CDR3: TGTGCCAGCAGCTTTTCAGCGGGGACAAACACAGATACGCAGTATTTT. It codes for CASSFSAGTNTDTQYF.

V gene TRBV27 combines with J gene TRBJ1-6, with D uncertain. The germline gives CDR1 MNHEY, CDR2 SMNVEV (reference sequence). Between the trimmed V and J ends, which lost 3 bases and 3 bases, there was a span of 6 bases. This CDR3 region has 14 residues. CDR3 coding DNA: TGTGCCAGCAGTTTCAGAAACTATAATTCACCCCTCCACTTT. Protein: CASSFRNYNSPLHF.

This sequence joins TRBV5-1 and TRBJ2-1; no clear D gene. V gave up 1 base and J gave up 5 bases, with 13 bases separating them. CDR1 and CDR2 (germline): SGHRS, YFSETQ. The CDR3 is 15 amino acids. The CDR3 loop reads CASSLSRPRDNEQFF. The CDR3 DNA reads TGCGCCAGCAGCTTGTCTCGTCCCCGGGACAATGAGCAGTTCTTC.

The chain carries TRBV28 and TRBJ1-2; 8 bases align to TRBD1. The CDR3 length is 16 residues. Germline trimming cut 1 base from V and 8 bases from J; bases unmatched to any gene: 12. Germline V CDR1 and CDR2: MDHEN, SYDVKM. CDR3 loop: CASSLSDRVLLEGYTF. The CDR3 DNA is TGTGCCAGCAGTTTATCGGACAGGGTACTTTTGGAAGGCTACACCTTC.